Sequencing of this T cell receptor (beta chain) was carried out in a study of T cells after posttransplantation cyclophosphamide. This clone appeared many times. The CDR3 spans 16 residues. Germline loops: CDR1 LNHDA, CDR2 SQIVND (reference sequence). Trimming cost V 4 bases and J 6 bases; bases outside gene matches: 8. The data were produced by immunoSEQ multiplex PCR, yet TCRdb's version contains in-frame clones alone and is incomplete. The counts give tens of thousands of clones, none of them seen only once; 2% to 3% is held by the top ten. The rearrangement links TRBV19 to TRBJ2-3, with 12 bases matching TRBD2. This clonotype was sampled from a man aged 40-49 years in good health, CMV-negative, and a related stem cell transplant donor. The source material was PBMCs. The CDR3 loop reads CASSNPGLAGMDTQYF. The CDR3 DNA reads TGTGCCAGTAGTAACCCCGGACTAGCGGGAATGGATACGCAGTATTTT.